The 21 T cell receptor beta chains below were found in one sample sequenced in a study of T cell responses to AZD1222 COVID-19 vaccine. Some clones are missing from TCRdb's copy, which holds only in-frame ones; the method was immunoSEQ multiplex PCR. The sample carries some 200,000 clones, over 80% recorded once. The material was peripheral blood, obtained on day 0 of AZD1222 vaccination. The receptors derive from an adult in good health.

The rearrangement joins TRBV7-9 to TRBJ1-1; a weak D match, TRBD1 (5 bases). Germline V CDR1 and CDR2: SEHNR, FQNEAQ (reference sequence). The CDR3 contains 14 residues. V lost 2 bases and J lost 11, with 18 bases in between. The CDR3 protein is CASSLRTLEGHAFF. In nucleotides, the CDR3 is TGTGCCAGCAGCTTAAGGACACTGGAAGGGCATGCTTTCTTT.

The chain combines TRBV27 with TRBJ2-2; D gene unclear. The ends were cut back, 5 bases at V and 0 bases at J, with 10 bases in the middle. The CDR3 covers 15 residues. Looked up from germline, CDR1 is MNHEY and CDR2 is SMNVEV (reference sequence). This CDR3 reads CASSLVQSNTGELFF. In nucleotides, the CDR3 is TGTGCCAGCAGTCTAGTCCAGTCGAACACCGGGGAGCTGTTTTTT.

The chain joins TRBV12-3 or TRBV12-4 to TRBJ1-2; 7 nucleotides line up with TRBD1. This CDR3 is 12 amino acids long. With 5 bases clipped from V and 8 bases from J, the junction kept 5 bases outside the gene matches. The CDR3 sequence is CASSLQGDGYTF. The CDR3 region has the DNA TGTGCCAGCAGTCTCCAGGGGGACGGCTACACCTTC.

The chain combines TRBV6-5 with TRBJ1-2; a weak D match, TRBD1 (6 bases). This CDR3 has 13 amino acids. Trimming removed 7 bases at V and 7 bases at J, with 16 bases between. Germline CDR1 is MNHEY and CDR2 is SVGAGI. CDR3 sequence reads: CASNLQGIAGYTF. The CDR3 DNA reads as TGTGCCAGCAACCTACAGGGTATTGCTGGCTACACCTTC.

This sequence joins TRBV5-5 and TRBJ1-1, with a weak D call TRBD1 (6 bases). V dropped 3 bases and J dropped 0 bases, with 12 bases sitting between them. Germline CDR1 reads SGHKS; CDR2 reads YYEKEE (reference sequence). The CDR3 loop spans 15 amino acids. CDR3 DNA sequence: TGTGCCAGCAGCTCCTTGGGGGCGATGAACACTGAAGCTTTCTTT. Translation gives CASSSLGAMNTEAFF.

The table lists this clone with a count of one. The chain has TRBV7-2 and TRBJ1-1; D may be TRBD1 (6 bases). The CDR3 has 15 residues. From germline, CDR1 is SGHTA and CDR2 FQGNSA. The germline V and J ends were trimmed by 5 bases and 3 bases, with 16 bases remaining between them. The CDR3 DNA reads TGTGCCAGCAGCCCTCATCAGGGGAGCGACACTGAAGCTTTCTTT. Translating gives CASSPHQGSDTEAFF.

For this clone: The same CDR3 is also encoded by other DNA sequences in this sample. V gene TRBV19 combines with J gene TRBJ2-1, with unresolved D. Deletions cut 3 bases from V and 8 bases from J, with 5 bases between. The germline gives CDR1 LNHDA, CDR2 SQIVND (reference sequence). This CDR3 spans 11 amino acids. Here the CDR3 DNA reads TGTGCCAGTAGTATCGGAGATGAGCAGTTCTTC. Its translation is CASSIGDEQFF.

The chain couples TRBV2 to TRBJ2-5; 9 positions match TRBD2. CDR3 length: 14 residues. CDR1 is SNHLY, CDR2 FYNNEI, per germline. The V gene end was trimmed by 4 bases and the J gene end by 5 bases; junction bases not matched to a gene: 5. CDR3 nucleotide sequence: TGTGCCAGCAGTGGCTCGCTAGCGGGGGAGACCCAGTACTTC. Residues: CASSGSLAGETQYF.

The gene calls are TRBV5-4 and TRBJ1-1; no clear D. The CDR3 loop spans 13 amino acids. From germline, CDR1 is SGHNT and CDR2 YYREEE (reference sequence). The V end was cut by 7 bases, the J end by 3 bases, with 13 bases between. In DNA form, the CDR3 reads TGTGCCAGCCCAGGCATATCGGACACTGAAGCTTTCTTT. Translating gives CASPGISDTEAFF.

This chain links TRBV15 with TRBJ1-3; unclear D gene. The germline CDR1 and CDR2 sequences are LNHNV and YYDKDF (reference sequence). The CDR3 has 12 amino acids. V was shortened by 5 bases and J by 0 bases, with 2 bases between the two germline ends. In nucleotides, the CDR3 is TGTGCCACCAGCGTCTCTGGAAACACCATATATTTT. Translated: CATSVSGNTIYF. The full variable domain, rest sourced from reference TRBV15 and TRBJ1-3, is DAMVIQNPRYQVTQFGKPVTLSCSQTLNHNVMYWYQQKSSQAPKLLFHYYDKDFNNEADTPDNFQSRRPNTSFCFLDIRSPGLGDTAMYLCATSVSGNTIYFGEGSWLTVV.

CDR3 in DNA: TGCGCCAGCAGCCAAGGTACAGCAGCTACGTACGAGCAGTACTTC. Translation gives CASSQGTAATYEQYF. The chain combines TRBV4-1 with TRBJ2-7; no clear D. Germline CDR1 is MGHRA and CDR2 is YSYEKL. Trimming took off 1 base at V and 4 bases at J, with 14 bases between the two ends. This CDR3 contains 15 residues.

The V and J genes are TRBV7-8 and TRBJ1-1; D call uncertain. Between the trimmed V and J ends, which lost 6 bases and 0 bases, there was a span of 8 bases. This CDR3 is 13 amino acids long. The germline CDR1 and CDR2 sequences are SGHVS and FQNEAQ. The CDR3 protein is CASRPEMNTEAFF. The CDR3 DNA reads as TGTGCCAGCAGGCCGGAAATGAACACTGAAGCTTTCTTT.

The chain couples TRBV7-9 to TRBJ1-4; the match to TRBD1 covers 8 bases. CDR1 SEHNR and CDR2 FQNEAQ come from the germline V gene (reference sequence). The CDR3 runs to 13 residues. The V and J ends lost 5 bases and 8 bases, in that order; junction bases with no gene match: 4. In nucleotides, the CDR3 is TGTGCCAGCAGCCCTTGGACAGGGGAAAAACTGTTTTTT. Amino acid sequence: CASSPWTGEKLFF. Using reference TRBV7-9 and TRBJ1-4 for the parts outside the CDR3, the full variable domain is DTGVSQNPRHKITKRGQNVTFRCDPISEHNRLYWYRQTLGQGPEFLTYFQNEAQLEKSRLLSDRFSAERPKGSFSTLEIQRTEQGDSAMYLCASSPWTGEKLFFGSGTQLSVL.

This chain links TRBV12-5 with TRBJ1-2, with a weak D call TRBD1 (5 bases). Per germline, CDR1 LGHNT and CDR2 FRNRAP. Trimming left V 2 bases short and J 8 bases short, with 15 bases between. The CDR3 is 14 residues long. The CDR3 reads CASGLRTQVVGYTF. The CDR3 DNA reads TGTGCTAGTGGTTTGCGGACACAAGTAGTGGGCTACACCTTC.

The CDR3 coding sequence is TGTGCCAGCAGCTTCCCCTCTGGCGGGACTGAAGCTTTCTTT. Its protein product is CASSFPSGGTEAFF. The chain carries TRBV13 and TRBJ1-1; D gene ambiguous. This CDR3 is 14 amino acids long. Germline CDR1 is PRHDT and CDR2 is FYEKMQ (reference sequence). Between the trimmed V and J ends, which lost 3 bases and 5 bases, there was a span of 13 bases.

The CDR3 DNA follows: TGTGCCAGCTCACCCCGGGATGAAAAACTGTTTTTT. Protein sequence: CASSPRDEKLFF. The rearrangement joins TRBV18 to TRBJ1-4; unclear D gene. The length of the CDR3 is 12 residues. Germline V CDR1 and CDR2: KGHSH, LQKENI. The V end was cut by 3 bases, the J end by 6 bases, with 5 bases between.

The chain joins TRBV5-4 to TRBJ1-1; possible D gene TRBD1, 5 bases. Germline loops: CDR1 SGHNT, CDR2 YYREEE (reference sequence). This CDR3 is built from 14 residues. Trimming removed 4 bases from V and 2 bases from J, with 12 bases in between. DNA of the CDR3: TGTGCCAGCAGCACGACAGAACTCAACACTGAAGCTTTCTTT. This encodes CASSTTELNTEAFF.

The chain couples TRBV19 to TRBJ2-6; the D gene is possibly TRBD1 (5 bases). V lost 6 bases and J lost 4, with 13 bases in between. The CDR3 contains 15 residues. Germline CDR1 and CDR2: LNHDA and SQIVND (reference sequence). The CDR3 sequence: CASRPTGTGANVLTF. The DNA of the CDR3 is TGTGCCAGTAGACCCACAGGAACAGGGGCCAACGTCCTGACTTTC.

V and J are TRBV19 and TRBJ2-7; D may match TRBD1 or TRBD2 (6 bases each). Trimming shortened V by 4 bases and J by 7 bases, and 14 bases separated the two germline ends. The CDR3 sequence is 13 residues long. Germline-derived CDR1 and CDR2 are LNHDA and SQIVND (reference sequence). CDR3 in amino acids: CASSTGALGEQYF. The CDR3 nucleotides are TGTGCCAGTAGTACGGGGGCACTGGGAGAGCAGTACTTC.

The gene calls are TRBV30 and TRBJ1-6; D gene unclear. CDR3 size: 12 residues. Germline V CDR1 and CDR2: GTSNPN, SVGIG (reference sequence). V was pared by 2 bases and J by 7 bases, with 6 bases between. CDR3 region: CAWSPLNSPLHF. CDR3 DNA sequence: TGTGCCTGGAGTCCCCTCAATTCACCCCTCCACTTT.

The CDR3, as DNA: TGCGCCAGCAGGCGCGGGAGGGCTAGCACAGATACGCAGTATTTT. This encodes CASRRGRASTDTQYF. The V gene is TRBV4-1, the J gene TRBJ2-3; 9 bases match TRBD2. V trimming: 6 bases; J trimming: 0 bases; junction bases outside the gene matches: 4. Germline loops: CDR1 MGHRA, CDR2 YSYEKL. The CDR3 has 15 amino acids.